The 31 T cell receptor beta chains given below trace back to one sample, sequenced in a study of shared clonotypes between healthy human individuals. Clones were sequenced by immunoSEQ multiplex PCR, and TCRdb holds only the in-frame ones, with some missing. This table holds some 2.4 million clones, over 85% found once. Source material: naive CD4+ T cells from PBMCs. Subset given: CD45RA+ positively selected. These receptors were taken from a man aged 18 to 29 in good health. Some clones in this sample may be carry-over from other donors' samples.

Points on this clone: The same CDR3 is also encoded by other DNA sequences in this sample. V gene TRBV28 combines with J gene TRBJ1-1; D is uncertain. This CDR3 comprises 12 residues. Trimming shortened V by 3 bases and J by 7 bases, and 9 bases separated the two germline ends. Germline-derived CDR1 and CDR2 are MDHEN and SYDVKM. The CDR3, as DNA: TGTGCCAGCAGTTTCCCTGGGTTTGAAGCTTTCTTT. As protein: CASSFPGFEAFF. The full variable domain, its missing parts supplied by reference TRBV28 and TRBJ1-1, is DVKVTQSSRYLVKRTGEKVFLECVQDMDHENMFWYRQDPGLGLRLIYFSYDVKMKEKGDIPEGYSVSREKKERFSLILESASTNQTSMYLCASSFPGFEAFFGQGTRLTVV.

The chain couples TRBV15 to TRBJ2-7; D perhaps matches TRBD1 (7 bases). The CDR3 runs to 15 residues. CDR1 is LNHNV and CDR2 is YYDKDF in the germline V gene (reference sequence). V lost 3 bases and J 3 bases, leaving 15 bases between the germline ends. CDR3 region: CATSRGGQPIYEQYF. CDR3 DNA: TGTGCCACCAGCAGGGGGGGACAGCCAATCTACGAGCAGTACTTC.

V gene TRBV11-2 combines with J gene TRBJ2-3; D remains unclear. Per the germline V gene, CDR1 is SGHAT and CDR2 is FQNNGV. V dropped 2 bases and J dropped 6 bases, with 9 bases sitting between them. This CDR3 contains 13 residues. The CDR3 bases are TGTGCCAGCAGCTTATTTCCGGTGGATACGCAGTATTTT. Translation: CASSLFPVDTQYF.

CDR3 DNA sequence: TGTGCCAGCAGAGGCACAGGGAACACCGGGGAGCTGTTTTTT. Its translation: CASRGTGNTGELFF. The J gene is TRBJ2-2, the V gene TRBV6-5, with D possibly TRBD1 on 5 matching bases. The germline gives CDR1 MNHEY, CDR2 SVGAGI. V gave up 6 bases and J gave up 1 base, with 9 bases separating them. This CDR3 spans 14 amino acids.

In this sample, this clone turned up once. V and J are TRBV6-5 and TRBJ1-1, with no clear D. The CDR3 extends over 14 amino acids. Germline lookup yields CDR1 MNHEY and CDR2 SVGAGI. With 6 bases removed from V and 4 bases from J, the gap between germline ends came to 15 bases. The CDR3 DNA follows: TGTGCCAGCAGACAAGACCTGACAAGCACTGAAGCTTTCTTT. Translating it yields CASRQDLTSTEAFF.

The chain recombines TRBV6-1 with TRBJ1-4, with D possibly being TRBD1 (6 bases). The germline gives CDR1 MNHNS, CDR2 SASEGT. The CDR3 is 15 residues long. The ends were cut back, 3 bases at V and 2 bases at J, with 10 bases in the middle. CDR3 residues: CASSDGGATNEKLFF. The DNA of the CDR3 is TGTGCCAGCAGTGATGGGGGGGCGACTAATGAAAAACTGTTTTTT.

The V and J genes are TRBV5-6 and TRBJ2-3; D may be TRBD2 (7 bases). The CDR3 sequence is 16 residues long. V lost 2 bases to trimming and J lost 5 bases, with 18 bases between them. Germline V CDR1 and CDR2: SGHDT, YYEEEE. DNA for the CDR3: TGTGCCAGCAGCTTAGGAGTTGGGGGGGCCAGAGATACGCAGTATTTT. It specifies CASSLGVGGARDTQYF.

The rearrangement links TRBV11-2 to TRBJ1-2, with D possibly being TRBD1 (5 bases). Germline V lookup: CDR1 SGHAT, CDR2 FQNNGV. V dropped 5 bases and J dropped 2 bases, with 12 bases sitting between them. CDR3 length equals 14 residues. CDR3 nucleotide sequence: TGTGCCAGCAGCCGGGGGGACGGGAACTATGGCTACACCTTC. Amino acids: CASSRGDGNYGYTF.

The chain employs TRBV19 and TRBJ2-3; 9 bases agree with TRBD2. Germline lookup yields CDR1 LNHDA and CDR2 SQIVND (reference sequence). The CDR3 is 13 amino acids. The J segment lost 2 bases and the V segment lost 8 bases, leaving 2 bases of the junction unmatched. CDR3 bases: TGTGCCAGTGGCGGGAGGGTCACAGATACGCAGTATTTT. This sequence encodes CASGGRVTDTQYF.

The rearrangement links TRBV5-1 to TRBJ2-1, with D possibly being TRBD2 (6 bases). CDR1 is SGHRS and CDR2 is YFSETQ in the germline V gene. This CDR3 region has 18 residues. V lost 0 bases to trimming and J lost 6 bases, with 22 bases between them. The CDR3 sequence is CASSLEGPWGVGGNEQFF. CDR3 sequence (DNA): TGCGCCAGCAGCTTGGAGGGCCCATGGGGAGTCGGGGGCAATGAGCAGTTCTTC.

This chain uses TRBV6-1 with TRBJ1-5; possibly TRBD1 for D (5 bases). The CDR3 totals 15 residues. Per the germline V gene, CDR1 is MNHNS and CDR2 is SASEGT. Trimming took 6 bases from V and 1 from J, leaving 13 bases between them. The CDR3 DNA is TGTGCCAGCAGGGCCGGGGGGACGAGCAATCAGCCCCAGCATTTT. It specifies CASRAGGTSNQPQHF.

This chain links TRBV5-1 with TRBJ2-4, with 11 bases aligning to TRBD2. The CDR3 runs 15 residues. Germline CDR1 reads SGHRS; CDR2 reads YFSETQ. Losses at the gene ends were 4 bases for V and 6 bases for J; bases not matched to a gene: 6. The CDR3 here is CASSLLAGEGNIQYF. The CDR3 bases are TGCGCCAGCAGCCTACTAGCGGGAGAGGGAAACATTCAGTACTTC.

The chain links TRBV7-2 to TRBJ2-1; 11 nucleotides align to TRBD2. The V and J ends lost 1 base and 9 bases, in that order; junction bases with no gene match: 8. Germline V lookup: CDR1 SGHTA, CDR2 FQGNSA. CDR3 length equals 16 residues. The CDR3 bases are TGTGCCAGCAGCTTAGTGGTAGCGGGAGGGGGGACTGAGCAGTTCTTC. Translating gives CASSLVVAGGGTEQFF.

The V and J genes are TRBV2 and TRBJ1-5, with D unresolved. The CDR3 extends over 15 amino acids. Germline values: CDR1 SNHLY, CDR2 FYNNEI. V shed 4 bases and J shed 1 base, with 11 bases lying between them. The CDR3 DNA reads TGTGCCAGCAGTGTGATAGGGCCGAGCAATCAGCCCCAGCATTTT. This translates into CASSVIGPSNQPQHF.

The gene calls are TRBV19 and TRBJ2-1; 7 bases are shared with TRBD2. CDR1 and CDR2 from the germline V gene are LNHDA and SQIVND (reference sequence). With 5 bases clipped from V and 9 bases from J, the junction kept 13 bases outside the gene matches. CDR3 length: 15 amino acids. The CDR3 DNA follows: TGTGCCAGTAGTCCCGCAAGGGCCCGGGGGGTTGAGCAGTTCTTC. This sequence encodes CASSPARARGVEQFF.

The chain carries TRBV15 and TRBJ2-3, with unresolved D. CDR3 length: 14 amino acids. Germline CDR1 LNHNV, CDR2 YYDKDF (reference sequence). Trimming stripped 3 bases from V and 6 bases from J, with 13 bases between. The CDR3 region is CATSSHRSRDTQYF. Written as DNA, the CDR3 is TGTGCCACCAGCAGTCACAGAAGCAGGGATACGCAGTATTTT.

This chain uses TRBV6-6 with TRBJ1-2, with D unresolved. Germline V gene lookup returns CDR1 MNHNY and CDR2 SVGAGI (reference sequence). V was clipped by 6 bases and J by 4 bases, with 9 bases between them. This CDR3 comprises 12 residues. Here the CDR3 reads CASSFDVYGYTF. The CDR3 DNA reads TGTGCCAGCAGCTTCGACGTCTATGGCTACACCTTC.

The CDR3 nucleotides read TGTGCCAGCAGCTTAGTTGGCCTAGCGGGAGGCCCCTACAATGAGCAGTTCTTC. Its protein product is CASSLVGLAGGPYNEQFF. This chain joins TRBV7-2 and TRBJ2-1; 11 bases map to TRBD2. Germline V gives CDR1 SGHTA, CDR2 FQGNSA. J lost 2 bases, V lost 1 base, and 7 bases had no gene match. CDR3 length: 18 amino acids.

The chain employs TRBV7-3 and TRBJ2-1; D remains ambiguous. Germline CDR1 SGHTA, CDR2 FQGTGA. The CDR3 extends over 15 amino acids. The ends were cut back, 5 bases at V and 0 bases at J, with 11 bases in the middle. CDR3 sequence reads: CASSPFGDSYNEQFF. CDR3 in DNA: TGTGCCAGCAGCCCCTTTGGGGACTCCTACAATGAGCAGTTCTTC.

This clone was recorded a few times. The chain recombines TRBV2 with TRBJ1-5, with unresolved D. Per the germline V gene, CDR1 is SNHLY and CDR2 is FYNNEI. V lost 8 bases, J lost 6 bases, and 17 bases lay in between. The CDR3 has 14 residues. For the CDR3, the DNA is TGTGCCAGCGCTGCCAACTTGAGGAGTCAGCCCCAGCATTTT. It codes for CASAANLRSQPQHF.

The chain has TRBV28 and TRBJ2-5; D is unclear. The V end was cut by 3 bases, the J end by 2 bases, with 19 bases between. CDR3 length: 17 residues. Per germline, CDR1 MDHEN and CDR2 SYDVKM. The CDR3 nucleotides read TGTGCCAGCAGTTTCACCCTCCCCCCCAGAGTACAAGAGACCCAGTACTTC. It translates to CASSFTLPPRVQETQYF.

The chain links TRBV12-5 to TRBJ2-1, with TRBD1 identical over 7 bases. Germline V gene sequence: CDR1 LGHNT, CDR2 FRNRAP. This CDR3 comprises 13 residues. The V gene end was trimmed by 5 bases and the J gene end by 10 bases; junction bases not matched to a gene: 8. The CDR3 sequence is CASGPSGGQEQFF. The CDR3 coding sequence is TGTGCTAGTGGTCCATCTGGGGGACAGGAGCAGTTCTTC.

V is TRBV7-9 and J is TRBJ1-5, with D possibly matching TRBD1 (6 bases). Germline V gene data show CDR1 as SEHNR and CDR2 as FQNEAQ (reference sequence). V was trimmed by 5 bases and J by 5 bases, leaving 19 bases between them. The CDR3 has 16 amino acids. CDR3 amino acids: CASSQGFGGRDQPQHF. CDR3 bases: TGTGCCAGCAGCCAGGGGTTCGGGGGGCGCGATCAGCCCCAGCATTTT.

A single count supports this clone. This chain connects TRBV2 to TRBJ2-1; 9 positions match TRBD1. V lost 6 bases, J lost 2 bases, and 5 bases stayed unmatched. Germline loops: CDR1 SNHLY, CDR2 FYNNEI. This CDR3 contains 15 residues. The chain's CDR3 is CASRLQGAAYNEQFF. The CDR3 nucleotides are TGTGCCAGCAGATTACAGGGGGCTGCCTACAATGAGCAGTTCTTC.

J is TRBJ2-5 and V is TRBV5-1, with 9 bases matching TRBD2. The J segment lost 7 bases and the V segment lost 2 bases, leaving 12 bases of the junction unmatched. Germline CDR1 and CDR2: SGHRS and YFSETQ. The CDR3 is 16 residues long. CDR3 DNA: TGCGCCAGCAGCTTCGAACTGACTAGCGGTGCGGTGACCCAGTACTTC. This gives the protein CASSFELTSGAVTQYF.

The V and J genes are TRBV4-2 and TRBJ2-3, with D perhaps assigned TRBD1 or TRBD2 (5 bases each). The CDR3 loop spans 15 amino acids. The germline V gene has CDR1 LGHNA and CDR2 YNFKEQ. Between the trimmed V and J ends, which lost 4 bases and 4 bases, there was a span of 15 bases. In nucleotides, the CDR3 is TGTGCCAGCAGCCGTCAGCAGAGGGGTGCAGATACGCAGTATTTT. The encoded protein is CASSRQQRGADTQYF.

J is TRBJ2-7 and V is TRBV6-6; 9 positions agree with TRBD2. The CDR3 contains 15 residues. The V gene's germline CDR1 is MNHNY and CDR2 SVGAGI (reference sequence). Losses at the gene ends were 0 bases for V and 4 bases for J; bases not matched to a gene: 4. CDR3 amino acids: CASSYSSSGGYEQYF. In DNA form, the CDR3 reads TGTGCCAGCAGTTACTCGAGTAGCGGGGGTTACGAGCAGTACTTC.

The chain has TRBV9 and TRBJ1-5, with a possible D match to TRBD1 (5 bases). The CDR3 extends over 14 amino acids. Germline CDR1 is SGDLS and CDR2 is YYNGEE. V lost 3 bases to trimming and J lost 7 bases, with 14 bases between them. CDR3 protein: CASSAWGTGQPQHF. The CDR3 nucleotides are TGTGCCAGCAGCGCTTGGGGGACCGGGCAGCCCCAGCATTTT.

Points on this clone: In the same sample, other DNA sequences code for this CDR3. The chain carries TRBV12-5 and TRBJ2-3; tentative D call: TRBD1 (6 bases). Germline V gene data show CDR1 as LGHNT and CDR2 as FRNRAP. V gave up 0 bases and J gave up 6 bases, with 7 bases separating them. The CDR3 extends over 13 amino acids. The CDR3 here is CASGLVGADTQYF. In nucleotides, the CDR3 is TGTGCTAGTGGTTTGGTGGGGGCGGATACGCAGTATTTT.

The V and J genes are TRBV6-6 and TRBJ2-7; D call uncertain. The germline V and J ends were trimmed by 0 bases and 7 bases, with 10 bases remaining between them. The CDR3 has 13 amino acids. The V gene's germline CDR1 is MNHNY and CDR2 SVGAGI (reference sequence). The CDR3 reads CASSYSSVGEQYF. CDR3 DNA sequence: TGTGCCAGCAGTTACTCCTCCGTAGGGGAGCAGTACTTC.

The rearrangement links TRBV5-1 to TRBJ2-7; maybe TRBD1 (6 bases). The CDR3 runs 16 residues. The germline gives CDR1 SGHRS, CDR2 YFSETQ. Trimming took off 4 bases at V and 7 bases at J, with 24 bases between the two ends. The CDR3 DNA reads as TGCGCCAGCAGCCCGACAGGTCGAGGGATGGCGGGTGAGCAGTACTTC. Translated, it gives CASSPTGRGMAGEQYF.